This TCR beta chain emerged from a study of blood T cell repertoires in COVID-19. Study in general: Some COVID-19 samples were acute and others convalescent; all came from the United States, Italy and Spain.

In the authors' workflow: Estimation of nucleated cell counts relied on the amplification of reference gene primers. Profiling relied on immunoSEQ multiplex PCR, and the TCRdb table lists in-frame clones only, not all of them. The DNA was the basis for D and trimming; V, J and clone size are from that table. The sample lists 130,000 or so clones, approximately 84% seen once, with 17% in the top ten. The CDR3 extends over 16 amino acids. Germline trimming cut 1 base from V and 7 bases from J; bases unmatched to any gene: 9. The germline gives CDR1 LNHDA, CDR2 SQIVND (reference sequence). The source material was peripheral blood. The genes are TRBV19 and TRBJ2-7; 11 bases match TRBD2. The receptor was derived from an elderly woman with acute or convalescent COVID-19. CDR3 nucleotide sequence: TGTGCCAGTAGTATAGGGACTAGCGGGCCTGACTCTGAGCAGTACTTC. Its protein is CASSIGTSGPDSEQYF. Drawing the rest from reference TRBV19 and TRBJ2-7, the complete variable domain is DGGITQSPKYLFRKEGQNVTLSCEQNLNHDAMYWYRQDPGQGLRLIYYSQIVNDFQKGDIAEGYSVSREKKESFPLTVTSAQKNPTAFYLCASSIGTSGPDSEQYFGPGTRLTVT.